Listed here are 11 T cell receptor beta chains from one sample, sequenced in a study of blood T cell repertoires in COVID-19. TCRdb's table, derived via immunoSEQ multiplex PCR, lists solely in-frame clones and lacks some. The data contain 380,000 or so clones, 70% to 90% of them singletons. The material sequenced was peripheral blood. Source of these receptors: a man aged 40-49 years with acute or convalescent COVID-19.

Concerning this clone: The same CDR3 also results from other DNA sequences found in this sample. CDR3 residues: CASSQEDGSGGGPLGEQYF. CDR3 nucleotide sequence: TGTGCCAGCAGCCAAGAAGATGGTAGCGGGGGAGGCCCCCTCGGCGAGCAGTACTTC. The chain couples TRBV4-2 to TRBJ2-7; TRBD2 matches at 9 bases. The CDR3 totals 19 residues. Germline CDR1 LGHNA, CDR2 YNFKEQ. J was trimmed by 6 bases and V by 0 bases; bases with no gene match: 18.

V gene TRBV27 combines with J gene TRBJ1-2; TRBD1 might be the D (6 bases). Trimming left V 6 bases short and J 5 bases short, with 13 bases between. Germline CDR1 reads MNHEY; CDR2 reads SMNVEV (reference sequence). There are 13 residues in the CDR3. CDR3 sequence (DNA): TGTGCCAGCAGCCAGGGGATTCCTTATGGCTACACCTTC. This sequence encodes CASSQGIPYGYTF.

This clone was detected only a few times. This chain joins TRBV10-1 and TRBJ1-1; TRBD1 agrees at 7 bases. Losses at the gene ends were 0 bases for V and 3 bases for J; bases not matched to a gene: 4. CDR1 WNHNN and CDR2 SYGVQD come from the germline V gene (reference sequence). The CDR3 is made up of 15 amino acids. DNA for the CDR3: TGCGCCAGCAGTGAGTCCACAGGGGCTTACACTGAAGCTTTCTTT. This sequence encodes CASSESTGAYTEAFF.

The V and J genes are TRBV19 and TRBJ1-5, with 7 bases aligning to TRBD1. J lost 0 bases, V lost 3 bases, and 2 bases had no gene match. The CDR3 has 15 amino acids. The germline gives CDR1 LNHDA, CDR2 SQIVND (reference sequence). As DNA, the CDR3 is TGTGCCAGTAGTATGAGGGGGCATAGCAATCAGCCCCAGCATTTT. This encodes CASSMRGHSNQPQHF.

The chain employs TRBV14 and TRBJ1-4, with TRBD1 matching over 7 bases. Germline-derived CDR1 and CDR2 are SGHDN and FVKESK. The CDR3 has 16 residues. The V and J ends lost 3 bases and 5 bases, in that order; junction bases with no gene match: 9. DNA of the CDR3: TGTGCCAGCAGCCAGTCGACAGGGTATCGAAATGAAAAACTGTTTTTT. Amino acids: CASSQSTGYRNEKLFF.

This sequence joins TRBV27 and TRBJ1-2, with 8 positions matching TRBD1. This CDR3 has 15 amino acids. V shed 2 bases and J 8 bases; nucleotides not matched to a gene: 10. Germline V gene lookup returns CDR1 MNHEY and CDR2 SMNVEV (reference sequence). CDR3 in DNA: TGTGCCAGCAGTTTAACCCCCGGGACAGGAGTGGGCTACACCTTC. Protein: CASSLTPGTGVGYTF.

The chain has TRBV5-1 and TRBJ2-3, with 7 bases lining up with TRBD2. The germline CDR1 and CDR2 sequences are SGHRS and YFSETQ. This CDR3 region has 15 residues. Germline trimming cut 2 bases from V and 9 bases from J; bases unmatched to any gene: 12. CDR3 in amino acids: CASSFPGLDTLTQYF. In DNA form, the CDR3 reads TGCGCCAGCAGCTTTCCTGGACTAGATACTTTGACGCAGTATTTT. The whole variable domain, filled in from reference TRBV5-1 and TRBJ2-3, reads KAGVTQTPRYLIKTRGQQVTLSCSPISGHRSVSWYQQTPGQGLQFLFEYFSETQRNKGNFPGRFSGRQFSNSRSEMNVSTLELGDSALYLCASSFPGLDTLTQYFGPGTRLTVL.

The chain has TRBV18 and TRBJ2-7; TRBD1 agrees at 12 bases. Germline V CDR1 and CDR2: KGHSH, LQKENI. This CDR3 spans 15 amino acids. After removal of 3 bases from V and 6 bases from J, the junction contained 6 bases not matched to a gene. The CDR3, as DNA: TGTGCCAGCTCACCGGGGACAGGGGGCACCGGCGAGCAGTACTTC. This encodes CASSPGTGGTGEQYF.

J is TRBJ2-5 and V is TRBV27; 12 nucleotides line up with TRBD2. Trimming took 6 bases from V and 4 from J; bases not matched to a gene: 6. Per the germline V gene, CDR1 is MNHEY and CDR2 is SMNVEV (reference sequence). The CDR3 has 15 residues. The CDR3, as DNA: TGTGCCAGCAGGAATCGGACTAGCGGGGCAGAGACCCAGTACTTC. Translated: CASRNRTSGAETQYF.

The chain links TRBV27 to TRBJ2-6, with TRBD1 as a possible D gene (5 bases). Germline V gives CDR1 MNHEY, CDR2 SMNVEV (reference sequence). V lost 4 bases to trimming and J lost 0 bases, with 7 bases between them. This CDR3 is built from 15 residues. CDR3 DNA: TGTGCCAGCAGTTCCGACAGCTCTGGGGCCAACGTCCTGACTTTC. Translation gives CASSSDSSGANVLTF.

The gene calls are TRBV14 and TRBJ2-3, with D maybe TRBD1 (6 bases). CDR1 is SGHDN, CDR2 FVKESK, per germline. The CDR3 sequence is 14 residues long. V lost 7 bases and J 5 bases, leaving 16 bases between the germline ends. CDR3 sequence (DNA): TGTGCCAGCAAGTGGCAGGGGTTAGGAGATACGCAGTATTTT. Its protein is CASKWQGLGDTQYF.